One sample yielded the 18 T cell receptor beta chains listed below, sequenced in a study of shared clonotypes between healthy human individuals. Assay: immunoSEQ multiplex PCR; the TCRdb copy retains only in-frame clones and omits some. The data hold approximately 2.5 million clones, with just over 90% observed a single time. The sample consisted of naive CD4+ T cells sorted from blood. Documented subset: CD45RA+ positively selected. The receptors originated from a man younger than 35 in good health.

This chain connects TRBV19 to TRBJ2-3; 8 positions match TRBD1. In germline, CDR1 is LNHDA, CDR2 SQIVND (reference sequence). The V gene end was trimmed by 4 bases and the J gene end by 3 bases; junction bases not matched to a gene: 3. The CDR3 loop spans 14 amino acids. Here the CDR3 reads CASSNTGGTDTQYF. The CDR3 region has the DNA TGTGCCAGTAGTAATACAGGGGGTACAGATACGCAGTATTTT.

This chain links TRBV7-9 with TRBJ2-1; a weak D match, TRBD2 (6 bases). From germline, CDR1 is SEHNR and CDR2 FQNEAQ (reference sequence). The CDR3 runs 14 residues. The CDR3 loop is CARAERAPYNEQFF. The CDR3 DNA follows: TGTGCTAGAGCGGAGCGGGCACCCTACAATGAGCAGTTCTTC.

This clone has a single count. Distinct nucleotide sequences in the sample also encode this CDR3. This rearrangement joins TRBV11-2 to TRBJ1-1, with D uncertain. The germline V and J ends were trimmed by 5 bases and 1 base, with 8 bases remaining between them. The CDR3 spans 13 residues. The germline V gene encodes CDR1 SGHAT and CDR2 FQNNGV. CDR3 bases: TGTGCCAGCAGCGTGCGGGGGAACACTGAAGCTTTCTTT. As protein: CASSVRGNTEAFF.

CDR3 region: CASSVISTGEQYF. The CDR3 nucleotides read TGTGCCAGCAGCGTTATTTCGACGGGCGAGCAGTACTTC. The J gene is TRBJ2-7, the V gene TRBV28; D remains unclear. Germline V gene sequence: CDR1 MDHEN, CDR2 SYDVKM. The CDR3 has 13 residues. V lost 6 bases, J lost 6 bases, and 15 bases lay in between.

For the CDR3, the DNA is TGTGCCAGCAGCCAGAAGTACTTC. Translation: CASSQKYF. The chain combines TRBV7-2 with TRBJ2-5; D gene ambiguous. The CDR3 runs 8 residues. CDR1 and CDR2 from the germline V gene are SGHTA and FQGNSA. Trimming removed 5 bases from V and 12 bases from J, with 4 bases in between.

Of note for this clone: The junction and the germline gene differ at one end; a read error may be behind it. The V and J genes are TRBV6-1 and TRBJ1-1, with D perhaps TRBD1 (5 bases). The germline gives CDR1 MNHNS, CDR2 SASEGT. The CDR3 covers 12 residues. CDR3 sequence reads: CASSEGLQGSIF. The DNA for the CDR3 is TGTGCCAGCAGTGAAGGCCTGCAGGGTAGTATCTTT.

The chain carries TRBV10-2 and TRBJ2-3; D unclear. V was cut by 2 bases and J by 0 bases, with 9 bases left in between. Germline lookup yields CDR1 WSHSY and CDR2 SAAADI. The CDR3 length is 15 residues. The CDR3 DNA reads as TGCGCCAGCAGTGAGGTAGGGCAGAGCACAGATACGCAGTATTTT. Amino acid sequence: CASSEVGQSTDTQYF.

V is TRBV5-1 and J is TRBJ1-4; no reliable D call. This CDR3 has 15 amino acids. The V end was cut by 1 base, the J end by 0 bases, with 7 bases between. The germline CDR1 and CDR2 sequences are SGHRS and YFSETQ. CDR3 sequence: CASSLPSATNEKLFF. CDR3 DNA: TGCGCCAGCAGCTTGCCCAGCGCAACTAATGAAAAACTGTTTTTT.

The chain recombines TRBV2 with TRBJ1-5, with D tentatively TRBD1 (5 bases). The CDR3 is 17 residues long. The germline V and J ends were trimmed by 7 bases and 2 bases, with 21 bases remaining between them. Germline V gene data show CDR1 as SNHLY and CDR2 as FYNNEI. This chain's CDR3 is CASIGAGTGYGNQPQHF. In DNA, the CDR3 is TGTGCCAGCATTGGAGCAGGGACGGGTTATGGCAATCAGCCCCAGCATTTT.

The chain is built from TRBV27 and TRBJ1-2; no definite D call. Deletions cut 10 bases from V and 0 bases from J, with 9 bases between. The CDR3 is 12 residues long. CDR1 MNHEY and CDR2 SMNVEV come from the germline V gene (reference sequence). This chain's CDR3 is CATRRANYGYTF. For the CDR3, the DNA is TGTGCCACCCGGCGCGCTAACTATGGCTACACCTTC.

The DNA of the CDR3 is TGTGCCAGCAGTCCCTCCGCAACTGGTTACAATGAGCAGTTCTTC. It translates to CASSPSATGYNEQFF. This sequence joins TRBV27 and TRBJ2-1; D is unresolved. Germline V gene lookup returns CDR1 MNHEY and CDR2 SMNVEV (reference sequence). This CDR3 comprises 15 residues. Trimming removed 5 bases from V and 4 bases from J, with 15 bases in between.

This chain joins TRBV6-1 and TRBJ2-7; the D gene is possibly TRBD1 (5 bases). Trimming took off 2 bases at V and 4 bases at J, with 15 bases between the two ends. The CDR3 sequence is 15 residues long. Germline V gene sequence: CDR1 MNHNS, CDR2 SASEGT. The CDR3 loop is CASSEIGWGPYEQYF. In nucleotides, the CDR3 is TGTGCCAGCAGTGAAATAGGGTGGGGCCCTTACGAGCAGTACTTC.

CDR3 protein: CASSLFVSGTIIYYGYTF. CDR3 nucleotide sequence: TGTGCCAGCAGCTTATTCGTGTCAGGAACTATTATCTACTATGGCTACACCTTC. The chain uses TRBV7-8 and TRBJ1-2; the D is unclear. Trimming removed 2 bases at V and 3 bases at J, with 22 bases between. In germline, CDR1 is SGHVS, CDR2 FQNEAQ. This CDR3 is 18 amino acids long.

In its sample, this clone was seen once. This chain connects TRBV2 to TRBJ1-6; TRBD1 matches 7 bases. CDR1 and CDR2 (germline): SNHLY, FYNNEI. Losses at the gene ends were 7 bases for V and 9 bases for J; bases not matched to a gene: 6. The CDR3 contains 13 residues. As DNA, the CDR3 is TGTGCCAGCACTACAGGGGCAGGTTCACCCCTCCACTTT. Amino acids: CASTTGAGSPLHF.

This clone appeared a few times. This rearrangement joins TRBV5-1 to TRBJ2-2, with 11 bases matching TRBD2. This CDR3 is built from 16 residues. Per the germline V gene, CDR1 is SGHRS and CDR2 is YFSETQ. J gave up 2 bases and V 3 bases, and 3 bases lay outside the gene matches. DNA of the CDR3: TGCGCCAGCAGCTACCTAGCGGGGGGTAACACCGGGGAGCTGTTTTTT. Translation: CASSYLAGGNTGELFF.

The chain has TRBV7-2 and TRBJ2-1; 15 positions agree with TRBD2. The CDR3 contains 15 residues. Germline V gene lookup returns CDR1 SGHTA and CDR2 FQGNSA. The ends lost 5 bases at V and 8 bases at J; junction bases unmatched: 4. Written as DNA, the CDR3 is TGTGCCAGCAGCGGGACTAGCGGGGGGCTCTATGAGCAGTTCTTC. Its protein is CASSGTSGGLYEQFF.

CDR3: CASSPAGTGASEQYF. In DNA form, the CDR3 reads TGTGCCAGCAGCCCCGCTGGGACAGGGGCTAGCGAGCAGTACTTC. The chain joins TRBV6-5 to TRBJ2-7; 10 bases fit TRBD1. Trimming removed 6 bases from V and 6 bases from J; junction bases left unmatched: 11. Germline assignment: CDR1 MNHEY and CDR2 SVGAGI. There are 15 residues in the CDR3.

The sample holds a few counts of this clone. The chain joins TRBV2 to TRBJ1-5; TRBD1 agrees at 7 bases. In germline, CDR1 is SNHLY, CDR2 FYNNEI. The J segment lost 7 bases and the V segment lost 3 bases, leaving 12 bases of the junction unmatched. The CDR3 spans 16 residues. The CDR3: CASSDWTGGGGQPQHF. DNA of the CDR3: TGTGCCAGCAGTGATTGGACAGGCGGCGGTGGGCAGCCCCAGCATTTT.